Listed below are T cell receptor beta chains from one sample, sequenced in a study of shared clonotypes between healthy human individuals. TCRdb's copy holds only in-frame clones and misses some; the assay was immunoSEQ multiplex PCR. The repertoire has approximately 2,000,000 clones, around 93% of them found once; the top ten carry roughly 1.7%. The sample was naive CD8+ T cells from PBMCs. These receptors came from a man between 18 and 29 years old in good health. Some clones in this sample may be carry-over from other donors' samples. The CDR3 runs from the conserved cysteine through the conserved F or W. D genes are given only for firm matches. Rows may omit the clone size; those that give it use once, few, many or a size class.

abundance: -; j_gene: TRBJ2-3; len: 17; v_gene: TRBV7-9; d_gene: TRBD2; CDR3nt: TGTGCCAGCAGCTTAACTAGCGGGAGTCCCTACACAGATACGCAGTATTTT; CDR3aa: CASSLTSGSPYTDTQYF
abundance: once; j_gene: TRBJ2-2; len: 13; v_gene: TRBV19; d_gene: -; CDR3nt: TGTGCCAGTAGTATCGAGGTCACCGGGGAGCTGTTTTTT; CDR3aa: CASSIEVTGELFF
abundance: -; j_gene: TRBJ2-7; len: 15; v_gene: TRBV2; d_gene: -; CDR3nt: TGTGCCAGCAGTGAAGCCACCGGGAGATCTTACGAGCAGTACTTC; CDR3aa: CASSEATGRSYEQYF
abundance: -; j_gene: TRBJ1-1; len: 12; v_gene: TRBV28; d_gene: TRBD1; CDR3nt: TGTGCCAGCAGGGACCCAGGGGGGGAAGCTTTCTTT; CDR3aa: CASRDPGGEAFF
abundance: -; j_gene: TRBJ1-1; len: 13; v_gene: TRBV29-1; d_gene: -; CDR3nt: TGCAGCGTCCGTCCGGGACATTACACTGAAGCTTTCTTT; CDR3aa: CSVRPGHYTEAFF
abundance: -; j_gene: TRBJ2-1; len: 13; v_gene: TRBV2; d_gene: -; CDR3nt: TGTGCCAGCAGTGATGGTACCTACAATGAGCAGTTCTTC; CDR3aa: CASSDGTYNEQFF
abundance: -; j_gene: TRBJ2-5; len: 13; v_gene: TRBV7-2; d_gene: TRBD1; CDR3nt: TGTGCCAGCAGCTCTACAGGGGGAGAGACCCAGTACTTC; CDR3aa: CASSSTGGETQYF
abundance: once; j_gene: TRBJ2-7; len: 13; v_gene: TRBV9; d_gene: -; CDR3nt: TGTGCCAGCTCCCTGTCGGGGTACAACGAGCAGTACTTC; CDR3aa: CASSLSGYNEQYF
abundance: -; j_gene: TRBJ2-1; len: 18; v_gene: TRBV7-9; d_gene: -; CDR3nt: TGTGCCAGCAGCTTTTTCCCGTTCGAGCAACGGAGAAACAATGAGCAGTTCTTC; CDR3aa: CASSFFPFEQRRNNEQFF
abundance: -; j_gene: TRBJ1-1; len: 14; v_gene: TRBV28; d_gene: -; CDR3nt: TGTGCCAGCAGTCGTACCCAGTGGGGCGCTGAAGCTTTCTTT; CDR3aa: CASSRTQWGAEAFF
abundance: -; j_gene: TRBJ2-7; len: 15; v_gene: TRBV4-1; d_gene: -; CDR3nt: TGCGCCAGCAGCCAATATGCAGGGGCAATCTACGAGCAGTACTTC; CDR3aa: CASSQYAGAIYEQYF
abundance: once; j_gene: TRBJ2-2; len: 13; v_gene: TRBV2; d_gene: -; CDR3nt: TGTGCCGCCCAGTCTAGGGGCACCGGGGAGCTGTTTTTT; CDR3aa: CAAQSRGTGELFF
abundance: -; j_gene: TRBJ2-1; len: 15; v_gene: TRBV4-3; d_gene: TRBD2; CDR3nt: TGCGCCAGCAGCCAAGAACTAGCGGGGTACTATGAGCAGTTCTTC; CDR3aa: CASSQELAGYYEQFF
abundance: -; j_gene: TRBJ2-6; len: 18; v_gene: TRBV5-1; d_gene: -; CDR3nt: TGCGCCAGCAGCTCGCCCGGAAACAGGGTGAGTGGGGCCAACGTCCTGACTTTC; CDR3aa: CASSSPGNRVSGANVLTF
abundance: -; j_gene: TRBJ1-5; len: 12; v_gene: TRBV19; d_gene: -; CDR3nt: TGTGCCAGTAAGGACCTAAATCAGCCCCAGCATTTT; CDR3aa: CASKDLNQPQHF
abundance: -; j_gene: TRBJ2-1; len: 12; v_gene: TRBV21-1; d_gene: -; CDR3nt: TGTGCCAGCGCAGTCCCATACAATGAGCAGTTCTTC; CDR3aa: CASAVPYNEQFF
abundance: -; j_gene: TRBJ2-2; len: 13; v_gene: TRBV29-1; d_gene: -; CDR3nt: TGCAGCGGTCGTCTGGCGAACACCGGGGAGCTGTTTTTT; CDR3aa: CSGRLANTGELFF
abundance: -; j_gene: TRBJ1-2; len: 18; v_gene: TRBV13; d_gene: -; CDR3nt: TGTGCCAGCAGCTTAGGGCCGGGGAGGATGGGGACTAACTATGGCTACACCTTC; CDR3aa: CASSLGPGRMGTNYGYTF
abundance: -; j_gene: TRBJ2-3; len: 16; v_gene: TRBV27; d_gene: TRBD1; CDR3nt: TGTGCCAGCAGTACCAACAGGGGCCTGAGCACAGATACGCAGTATTTT; CDR3aa: CASSTNRGLSTDTQYF
abundance: -; j_gene: TRBJ2-7; len: 14; v_gene: TRBV4-1; d_gene: -; CDR3nt: TGCGCCAGCAGCCAAGATATGGTATCCTACGAGCAGTACTTC; CDR3aa: CASSQDMVSYEQYF
abundance: -; j_gene: TRBJ2-1; len: 17; v_gene: TRBV7-6; d_gene: TRBD2; CDR3nt: TGTGCCAGCAGCTTAGGCGGGAGCCGAGGGTGGTACAATGAGCAGTTCTTC; CDR3aa: CASSLGGSRGWYNEQFF
abundance: -; j_gene: TRBJ2-3; len: 16; v_gene: TRBV7-9; d_gene: TRBD2; CDR3nt: TGTGCCAGCAGCCCAGGGACTAGCGGGGGGGCAGATACGCAGTATTTT; CDR3aa: CASSPGTSGGADTQYF
abundance: -; j_gene: TRBJ2-1; len: 15; v_gene: TRBV7-9; d_gene: TRBD2; CDR3nt: TGTGCCAGCAGCCCCCCCGGGACTAGTGTAAATGAGCAGTTCTTC; CDR3aa: CASSPPGTSVNEQFF
abundance: -; j_gene: TRBJ2-7; len: 14; v_gene: TRBV25-1; d_gene: -; CDR3nt: TGTGCCAGCAGTCCGACAGGTGAGGCCTACGAGCAGTACTTC; CDR3aa: CASSPTGEAYEQYF
abundance: once; j_gene: TRBJ2-1; len: 14; v_gene: TRBV29-1; d_gene: -; CDR3nt: TGCAGCGTTCTGGGGCTAAGAAGGTTCAATGAGCAGTTCTTC; CDR3aa: CSVLGLRRFNEQFF
abundance: -; j_gene: TRBJ2-6; len: 18; v_gene: TRBV10-3; d_gene: TRBD1; CDR3nt: TGTGCCATCAGAAGCCGTGGGACAGGGGACTCTGGGGCCAACGTCCTGACTTTC; CDR3aa: CAIRSRGTGDSGANVLTF
abundance: -; j_gene: TRBJ2-5; len: 14; v_gene: TRBV28; d_gene: TRBD1; CDR3nt: TGTGCCAGCAGGGGGGACAGCCTAGGAGAGACCCAGTACTTC; CDR3aa: CASRGDSLGETQYF
abundance: -; j_gene: TRBJ2-3; len: 14; v_gene: TRBV15; d_gene: -; CDR3nt: TGTGCCACCAGCAGAAAAGGGAGCACAGATACGCAGTATTTT; CDR3aa: CATSRKGSTDTQYF
abundance: -; j_gene: TRBJ2-2; len: 17; v_gene: TRBV7-9; d_gene: -; CDR3nt: TGTGCCAGCAGCTTAGTACGAGGGGTCAGAGAAACCGGGGAGCTGTTTTTT; CDR3aa: CASSLVRGVRETGELFF
abundance: -; j_gene: TRBJ1-1; len: 14; v_gene: TRBV19; d_gene: -; CDR3nt: TGTGCCAGTAGTATGTTACAGGTGAACACTGAAGCTTTCTTT; CDR3aa: CASSMLQVNTEAFF
abundance: -; j_gene: TRBJ1-5; len: 17; v_gene: TRBV11-2; d_gene: -; CDR3nt: TGTGCCAGCAGCGCCCAGGGGACCGAAAATAGCAATCAGCCCCAGCATTTT; CDR3aa: CASSAQGTENSNQPQHF
abundance: few; j_gene: TRBJ1-5; len: 15; v_gene: TRBV27; d_gene: -; CDR3nt: TGTGCCAGCAGTTTATCCAGTTATAGCAATCAGCCCCAGCATTTT; CDR3aa: CASSLSSYSNQPQHF
abundance: -; j_gene: TRBJ2-5; len: 14; v_gene: TRBV11-2; d_gene: -; CDR3nt: TGTGCCAGCAGCCCGGGACTTTTCCAAGAGACCCAGTACTTC; CDR3aa: CASSPGLFQETQYF
abundance: -; j_gene: TRBJ2-1; len: 18; v_gene: TRBV28; d_gene: TRBD2; CDR3nt: TGTGCCAGCAGTTTGGATCGTACTAGCGGGTATGTCTACAATGAGCAGTTCTTC; CDR3aa: CASSLDRTSGYVYNEQFF
abundance: -; j_gene: TRBJ2-1; len: 16; v_gene: TRBV5-1; d_gene: TRBD2; CDR3nt: TGCGCCAGCAGCTTGGGACGCGGGAGGGCCATAAATGAGCAGTTCTTC; CDR3aa: CASSLGRGRAINEQFF
abundance: -; j_gene: TRBJ1-4; len: 15; v_gene: TRBV30; d_gene: TRBD1; CDR3nt: TGTGCCTGGAACCGTCCCCACAGGGGAGAAGAAAAACTGTTTTTT; CDR3aa: CAWNRPHRGEEKLFF
abundance: -; j_gene: TRBJ2-7; len: 14; v_gene: TRBV27; d_gene: -; CDR3nt: TGTGCCAGCGGTTCCAGGGGAAGCTCCTACGAGCAGTACTTC; CDR3aa: CASGSRGSSYEQYF
abundance: -; j_gene: TRBJ2-3; len: 15; v_gene: TRBV14; d_gene: TRBD1; CDR3nt: TGTGCCAGCAGCCTAAGACAGGGCTTAAGAGATACGCAGTATTTT; CDR3aa: CASSLRQGLRDTQYF
abundance: -; j_gene: TRBJ2-7; len: 15; v_gene: TRBV27; d_gene: TRBD2; CDR3nt: TGTGCCAGCAGTCCTAGCGGGCCCGTTCCCTACGAGCAGTACTTC; CDR3aa: CASSPSGPVPYEQYF
abundance: once; j_gene: TRBJ1-1; len: 15; v_gene: TRBV10-3; d_gene: TRBD1; CDR3nt: TGTGCCATCAGTGAGTCGTCGGCCAGGGGGCCTGAAGCTTTCTTT; CDR3aa: CAISESSARGPEAFF
abundance: once; j_gene: TRBJ2-2; len: 13; v_gene: TRBV7-2; d_gene: -; CDR3nt: TGTGCCAGCAGCTTAGACAGGGCCGGGGAGCTGTTTTTT; CDR3aa: CASSLDRAGELFF
abundance: few; j_gene: TRBJ1-5; len: 14; v_gene: TRBV9; d_gene: TRBD1; CDR3nt: TGTGCCAGCAGCGCCGGGACAGGGAATCAGCCCCAGCATTTT; CDR3aa: CASSAGTGNQPQHF
abundance: -; j_gene: TRBJ2-1; len: 15; v_gene: TRBV19; d_gene: -; CDR3nt: TGTGCCAGTAGTATAGATAATGGCGGCCTCAATGAGCAGTTCTTC; CDR3aa: CASSIDNGGLNEQFF
abundance: -; j_gene: TRBJ1-2; len: 16; v_gene: TRBV28; d_gene: -; CDR3nt: TGTGCCAGCAGTTTGGGGACTTTGGAACGCGGCTATGGCTACACCTTC; CDR3aa: CASSLGTLERGYGYTF
abundance: -; j_gene: TRBJ1-1; len: 15; v_gene: TRBV28; d_gene: TRBD1; CDR3nt: TGTGCCAGCAGTCTAGACAGGGGGCGCAACACTGAAGCTTTCTTT; CDR3aa: CASSLDRGRNTEAFF
abundance: once; j_gene: TRBJ2-3; len: 15; v_gene: TRBV7-9; d_gene: -; CDR3nt: TGTGCCAGCAGCTCCGGGACAATAGGCACAGATACGCAGTATTTT; CDR3aa: CASSSGTIGTDTQYF
abundance: few; j_gene: TRBJ1-1; len: 13; v_gene: TRBV9; d_gene: -; CDR3nt: TGTGCCAGCAGCGTAGGTACGAGCACTGAAGCTTTCTTT; CDR3aa: CASSVGTSTEAFF
abundance: -; j_gene: TRBJ2-1; len: 15; v_gene: TRBV4-3; d_gene: TRBD2; CDR3nt: TGCGCCAGCAGCCAGGGACTAGCGGGGATCAATGAGCAGTTCTTC; CDR3aa: CASSQGLAGINEQFF
abundance: -; j_gene: TRBJ1-2; len: 14; v_gene: TRBV28; d_gene: -; CDR3nt: TGTGCCACCAACAGGGACCGGCCAGTCTATGGCTACACCTTC; CDR3aa: CATNRDRPVYGYTF
abundance: -; j_gene: TRBJ2-2; len: 14; v_gene: TRBV28; d_gene: -; CDR3nt: TGTGCCAGCAGTTTAACGGACAGTACCGGGGAGCTGTTTTTT; CDR3aa: CASSLTDSTGELFF
abundance: -; j_gene: TRBJ2-5; len: 18; v_gene: TRBV19; d_gene: TRBD2; CDR3nt: TGTGCCAGTAGTGAATTCATGCGGGAGGGCCCTCGCCAAGAGACCCAGTACTTC; CDR3aa: CASSEFMREGPRQETQYF
abundance: -; j_gene: TRBJ2-7; len: 13; v_gene: TRBV28; d_gene: -; CDR3nt: TGTGCCAGCGGGAAACTGAGCTCCTACGAGCAGTACTTC; CDR3aa: CASGKLSSYEQYF
abundance: -; j_gene: TRBJ2-7; len: 16; v_gene: TRBV27; d_gene: -; CDR3nt: TGTGCCAGCAGTTTATCGATGTTGGGGGCGGAGAACGAGCAGTACTTC; CDR3aa: CASSLSMLGAENEQYF
abundance: once; j_gene: TRBJ2-1; len: 18; v_gene: TRBV7-8; d_gene: TRBD2; CDR3nt: TGTGCCAGCAGCTCAGGGACTAGCGGGGCCCCCTCCTACAATGAGCAGTTCTTC; CDR3aa: CASSSGTSGAPSYNEQFF
abundance: once; j_gene: TRBJ2-4; len: 14; v_gene: TRBV27; d_gene: TRBD2; CDR3nt: TGTGCCAGCAGTTTAAGGGCTAGCGGGAAACTTGAGTACTTC; CDR3aa: CASSLRASGKLEYF
abundance: -; j_gene: TRBJ1-4; len: 18; v_gene: TRBV27; d_gene: -; CDR3nt: TGTGCCAGCAGTTCCCAGGGGTTCCGAGGGGTTGCTAATGAAAAACTGTTTTTT; CDR3aa: CASSSQGFRGVANEKLFF
abundance: -; j_gene: TRBJ2-1; len: 14; v_gene: TRBV27; d_gene: -; CDR3nt: TGTGCCAGCAGTTTTTACAGCTCCTACAATGAGCAGTTCTTC; CDR3aa: CASSFYSSYNEQFF
abundance: -; j_gene: TRBJ2-4; len: 13; v_gene: TRBV28; d_gene: TRBD1; CDR3nt: TGTGCCAGCAGTTTGGGACAGAAAAACATTCAGTACTTC; CDR3aa: CASSLGQKNIQYF
abundance: -; j_gene: TRBJ2-2; len: 16; v_gene: TRBV27; d_gene: TRBD2; CDR3nt: TGTGCCAGCGGGAAAGAGACTAGCTCCGGCACCGGGGAGCTGTTTTTT; CDR3aa: CASGKETSSGTGELFF
abundance: -; j_gene: TRBJ2-7; len: 16; v_gene: TRBV28; d_gene: -; CDR3nt: TGTGCCAGCAGTTTAGGGCAGATAGCGTCTTCCTACGAGCAGTACTTC; CDR3aa: CASSLGQIASSYEQYF